Following are 17 T cell receptor beta chains from one sample sequenced in a study of human T cells and chemical hapten exposure. Stated time point: pre-sensitization, week 0. Treatment denoted: therapeutic diphenylcyclopropenone sensitization with weekly scalp DPC. One entry per CDR3 protein, called by TCRdb with MiXCR from the RACE reads. The repertoire holds about 290,000 distinct CDR3 sequences, with roughly 7.7% as singletons. This specimen was whole blood, taken in connection with sensitization to the hapten diphenylcyclopropenone (DPC). The receptors were sampled from a man aged 18 to 30 with alopecia areata. Some clones in this sample may be carry-over from other donors' samples.

This clonotype showed up just a few times. This chain links TRBV18 with TRBJ2-7, with a tentative D call TRBD2 (6 bases). The V gene's germline CDR1 is KGHSH and CDR2 LQKENI. Deletions cut 3 bases from V and 4 bases from J, with 13 bases between. The CDR3 is 14 amino acids. CDR3 region: CASSPRGVSYEQYV. CDR3 coding DNA: TGTGCCAGCTCACCGCGGGGCGTCAGTTACGAGCAGTACGTC.

The genes are TRBV10-3 and TRBJ2-3, with 7 bases identical to TRBD2. This CDR3 contains 17 residues. Unmatched junction bases numbered 11, after V lost 4 bases and J lost 1 base. CDR1 and CDR2 (germline): ENHRY, SYGVKD. The chain's CDR3 is CAISGDRSSGGTDTQYF. DNA for the CDR3: TGTGCCATCAGTGGGGATCGGAGCAGCGGGGGCACAGATACGCAGTATTTT.

In its sample, this clonotype was seen a few times. V usage is TRBV12-3 or TRBV12-4 and J usage is TRBJ1-2, with TRBD1 as a possible D gene (6 bases). The CDR3 has 12 residues. V was shortened by 5 bases and J by 8 bases, with 12 bases between the two germline ends. CDR3 amino acids: CASSKGGRGYTF. The DNA for the CDR3 is TGTGCCAGCAGTAAAGGGGGGCGCGGCTACACCTTC.

This clonotype was detected only a few times. The chain carries TRBV28 and TRBJ1-5; unclear D gene. From germline, CDR1 is MDHEN and CDR2 SYDVKM. V gave up 1 base and J gave up 0 bases, with 4 bases separating them. The CDR3 runs 14 residues. The CDR3 sequence is CASSLYVSNQPQHF. The DNA of the CDR3 is TGTGCCAGCAGTTTATACGTTAGCAATCAGCCCCAGCATTTT.

This clonotype was counted only a few times. The V and J genes are TRBV20-1 and TRBJ1-1, with unresolved D. Germline assignment: CDR1 DFQATT and CDR2 SNEGSKA (reference sequence). Trimming left V 5 bases short and J 3 bases short, with 13 bases between. The CDR3 runs 13 residues. The DNA for the CDR3 is TGCAGTGCTGGAAACCGGGAAGACACTGAAGCTTTCTTT. Protein: CSAGNREDTEAFF.

The rearrangement uses TRBV7-2 and TRBJ2-1; no definite D call. The V and J ends lost 2 bases and 5 bases respectively, with 13 bases between them. Germline CDR1 reads SGHTA; CDR2 reads FQGNSA. This CDR3 region has 15 residues. The CDR3 nucleotides are TGTGCCAGCAGCTTATTCGGCAGGAACAACAATGAGCAGTTCTTC. Translating gives CASSLFGRNNNEQFF.

This clonotype was detected only a few times. The genes are TRBV6-5 and TRBJ1-3, with a tentative D call TRBD1 (6 bases). The length of the CDR3 is 16 residues. Germline values: CDR1 MNHEY, CDR2 SVGAGI. The V end was cut by 6 bases, the J end by 3 bases, with 18 bases between. CDR3 nucleotide sequence: TGTGCCAGCAGCTTTACAGGGACTGCTGGTGGAAACACCATATATTTT. It codes for CASSFTGTAGGNTIYF.

This clonotype was picked up a small number of times. V usage is TRBV10-3 and J usage is TRBJ2-3, with D uncertain. Trimming shortened V by 6 bases and J by 0 bases, and 10 bases separated the two germline ends. CDR3 length: 14 amino acids. The germline V gene has CDR1 ENHRY and CDR2 SYGVKD. Here the CDR3 reads CAISSSTSTDTQYF. CDR3 nucleotides: TGTGCCATCAGCAGTAGCACGAGCACAGATACGCAGTATTTT.

This chain uses TRBV10-3 with TRBJ1-1; TRBD1 aligns across 10 bases. Germline CDR1 reads ENHRY; CDR2 reads SYGVKD. J gave up 5 bases and V 0 bases, and 6 bases lay outside the gene matches. The CDR3 extends over 16 amino acids. The CDR3 DNA is TGTGCCATCAGTGAGTCGATCCGGGACAGGGGAACTGAAGCTTTCTTT. It translates to CAISESIRDRGTEAFF.

This clonotype has at least ten counts. The rearrangement joins TRBV6-2 or TRBV6-3 to TRBJ1-2, with a possible D match to TRBD1 (5 bases). CDR1 is MNHEY and CDR2 is SVGEGT in the germline V gene. There are 13 residues in the CDR3. V lost 6 bases, J lost 4 bases, and 12 bases lay in between. The CDR3 DNA reads as TGTGCCAGCAGACAAGACGGGACCTATGGCTACACCTTC. Its protein is CASRQDGTYGYTF.

This clonotype came up many times. V gene TRBV9 combines with J gene TRBJ2-7; no clear D gene. There are 11 residues in the CDR3. Germline-derived CDR1 and CDR2 are SGDLS and YYNGEE. With 0 bases removed from V and 6 bases from J, the gap between germline ends came to 4 bases. The CDR3 region has the DNA TGTGCCAGCAGCGTAGTCGGCGAGCAGTACGTC. Residues: CASSVVGEQYV.

Of note for this clonotype: A junction boundary mismatches the germline segment, possibly from a read error. The rearrangement links TRBV12-3 or TRBV12-4 to TRBJ1-2, with no clear D. This CDR3 region has 12 residues. The CDR3: CGSCRTTYGYTF. Here the CDR3 DNA reads TGTGGCAGCTGCAGGACCACTTATGGCTACACCTTC.

This chain links TRBV6-2 or TRBV6-3 with TRBJ2-1; the D gene is possibly TRBD2 (7 bases). CDR3 length equals 15 residues. V shed 6 bases and J shed 3 bases, with 15 bases lying between them. Germline CDR1 MNHEY, CDR2 SVGEGT. The CDR3 region is CASRFGRGLYNEQFF. DNA for the CDR3: TGTGCCAGCAGATTCGGGCGGGGGCTCTACAATGAGCAGTTCTTC.

The sample holds a few counts of this clonotype. This chain links TRBV4-3 with TRBJ2-5; D may be TRBD1 (5 bases). V shed 1 base and J shed 4 bases, with 10 bases lying between them. CDR1 is LGHNA and CDR2 is YSLEER in the germline V gene. The CDR3 has 14 residues. This CDR3 reads CASSQAGSPETQYF. CDR3 sequence (DNA): TGCGCCAGCAGCCAAGCAGGGTCCCCAGAGACCCAGTACTTC.

This clonotype was seen at least ten times. The rearrangement joins TRBV5-1 to TRBJ2-3; 7 bases align to TRBD1. J gave up 0 bases and V 4 bases, and 8 bases lay outside the gene matches. The CDR3 totals 16 residues. Germline CDR1 reads SGHRS; CDR2 reads YFSETQ. CDR3 loop: CASSHGDSLSTDTQYF. The CDR3 bases are TGCGCCAGCAGCCACGGGGACAGTCTAAGCACAGATACGCAGTATTTT.

This clonotype was found a few times. The rearrangement uses TRBV25-1 and TRBJ2-1; 7 nucleotides agree with TRBD1. The CDR3 is 18 residues long. V dropped 1 base and J dropped 4; count of bases not matched to a gene: 13. Germline V CDR1 and CDR2: MGHDK, SYGVNS. The CDR3 bases are TGTGCCAGCAGTGAATCTAGGGACCAGGGGGTATCGTACAATGAGCAGTTCTTC. Protein product: CASSESRDQGVSYNEQFF.

In its sample, this clonotype was seen a few times. The chain recombines TRBV2 with TRBJ1-6; D call uncertain. Trimming removed 3 bases from V and 0 bases from J, with 6 bases in between. This CDR3 is built from 15 residues. CDR1 is SNHLY and CDR2 is FYNNEI in the germline V gene. The CDR3 reads CASSDRSSYNSPLHF. The DNA of the CDR3 is TGTGCCAGCAGTGACAGGAGCTCCTATAATTCACCCCTCCACTTT.